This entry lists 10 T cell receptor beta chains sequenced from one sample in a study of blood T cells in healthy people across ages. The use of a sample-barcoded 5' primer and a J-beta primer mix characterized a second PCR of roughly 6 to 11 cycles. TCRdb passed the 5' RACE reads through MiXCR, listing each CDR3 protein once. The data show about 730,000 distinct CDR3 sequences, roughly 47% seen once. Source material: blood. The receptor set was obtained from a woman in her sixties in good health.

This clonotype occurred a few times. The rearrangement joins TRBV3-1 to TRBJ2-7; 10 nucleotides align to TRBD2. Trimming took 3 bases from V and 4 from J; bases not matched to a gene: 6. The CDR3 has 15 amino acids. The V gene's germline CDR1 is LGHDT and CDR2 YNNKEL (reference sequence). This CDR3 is CASSHLGAGGYEQYF. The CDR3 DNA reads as TGTGCCAGCAGCCATCTCGGAGCGGGAGGGTACGAGCAGTACTTC.

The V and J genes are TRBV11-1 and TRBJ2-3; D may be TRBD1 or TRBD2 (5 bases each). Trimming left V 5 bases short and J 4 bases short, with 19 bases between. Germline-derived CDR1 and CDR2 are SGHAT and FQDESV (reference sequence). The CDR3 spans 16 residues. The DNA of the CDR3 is TGTGCCAGCAGCCAAGGACGGGGCCTCTGGGCAGATACGCAGTATTTT. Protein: CASSQGRGLWADTQYF. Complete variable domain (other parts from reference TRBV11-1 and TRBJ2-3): EAEVAQSPRYKITEKSQAVAFWCDPISGHATLYWYRQILGQGPELLVQFQDESVVDDSQLPKDRFSAERLKGVDSTLKIQPAELGDSAMYLCASSQGRGLWADTQYFGPGTRLTVL.

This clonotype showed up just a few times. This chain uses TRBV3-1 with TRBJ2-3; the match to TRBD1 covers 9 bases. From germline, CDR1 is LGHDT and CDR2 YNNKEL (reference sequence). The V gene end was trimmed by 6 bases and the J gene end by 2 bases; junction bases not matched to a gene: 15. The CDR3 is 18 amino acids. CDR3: CASRTGGPDANFTDTQYF. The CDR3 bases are TGTGCCAGCAGGACAGGGGGTCCGGACGCCAACTTCACAGATACGCAGTATTTT.

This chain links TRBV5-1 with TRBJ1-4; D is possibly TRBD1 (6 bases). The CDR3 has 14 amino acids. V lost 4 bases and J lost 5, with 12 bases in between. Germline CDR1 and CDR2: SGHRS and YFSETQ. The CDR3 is CASSGTNANEKLFF. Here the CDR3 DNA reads TGCGCCAGCAGCGGGACAAATGCCAATGAAAAACTGTTTTTT.

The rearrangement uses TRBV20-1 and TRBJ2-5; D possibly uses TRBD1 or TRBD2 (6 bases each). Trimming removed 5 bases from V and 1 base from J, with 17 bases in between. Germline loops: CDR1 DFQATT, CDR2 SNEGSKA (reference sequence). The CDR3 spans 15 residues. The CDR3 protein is CSAHKGGEFQETQYF. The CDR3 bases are TGCAGTGCTCACAAGGGGGGAGAATTCCAAGAGACCCAGTACTTC.

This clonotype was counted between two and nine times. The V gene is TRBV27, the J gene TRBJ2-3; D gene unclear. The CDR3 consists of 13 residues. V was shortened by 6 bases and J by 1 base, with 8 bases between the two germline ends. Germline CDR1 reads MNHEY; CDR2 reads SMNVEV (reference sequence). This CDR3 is CASRMTGTDTQYF. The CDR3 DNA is TGTGCCAGCAGGATGACGGGCACAGATACGCAGTATTTT.

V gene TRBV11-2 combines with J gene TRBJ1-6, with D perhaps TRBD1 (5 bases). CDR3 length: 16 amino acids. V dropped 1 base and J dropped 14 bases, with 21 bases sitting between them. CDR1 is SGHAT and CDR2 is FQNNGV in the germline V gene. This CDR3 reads CASSLVTAQATLALHF. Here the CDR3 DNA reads TGTGCCAGCAGCTTAGTGACTGCACAGGCCACTCTGGCCCTCCACTTT.

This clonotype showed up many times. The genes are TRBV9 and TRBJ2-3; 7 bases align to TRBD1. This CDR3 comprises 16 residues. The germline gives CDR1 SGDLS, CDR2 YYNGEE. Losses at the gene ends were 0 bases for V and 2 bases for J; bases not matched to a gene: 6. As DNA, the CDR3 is TGTGCCAGCAGCGTAGAGGGACAGAAGACCACAGATACGCAGTATTTT. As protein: CASSVEGQKTTDTQYF.

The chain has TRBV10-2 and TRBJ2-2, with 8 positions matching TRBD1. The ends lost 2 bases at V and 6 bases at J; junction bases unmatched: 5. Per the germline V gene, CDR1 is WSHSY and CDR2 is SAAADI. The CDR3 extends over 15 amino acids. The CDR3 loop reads CASSEGQGASGELFF. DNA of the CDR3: TGCGCCAGCAGTGAGGGTCAGGGGGCATCCGGGGAGCTGTTTTTT.

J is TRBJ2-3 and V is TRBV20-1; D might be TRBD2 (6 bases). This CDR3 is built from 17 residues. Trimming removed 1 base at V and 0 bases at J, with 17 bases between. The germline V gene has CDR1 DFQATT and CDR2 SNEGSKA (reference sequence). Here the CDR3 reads CSARVILAEASTDTQYF. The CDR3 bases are TGCAGTGCTAGAGTAATTTTAGCGGAGGCTAGCACAGATACGCAGTATTTT.